This T cell receptor (beta chain) emerged from a study of OX40 agonist ivuxolimab in advanced cancers. About the study: Melanoma, hepatocellular carcinoma, head and neck or renal cell cancer occurred in dose-escalation patients. Three partial responders included one hepatocellular carcinoma patient and two cutaneous melanoma patients.

Excluded were patients having autoimmune disease history or systemic immunosuppression. Blood specimens came from baseline, cycle 4 day 1, and cycle 7 day 1. Libraries were prepared by immunoSEQ multiplex PCR; TCRdb keeps only in-frame clonotypes and omits some of them. Among tens of thousands of clones listed, more than 70% were seen once. The origin of this receptor is an adult with an advanced solid tumor such as melanoma, head and neck, liver or kidney cancer. The input for sequencing was CD4+ or CD8+ T cells sorted from blood, taken in a trial of the OX40 agonist ivuxolimab.

CDR3 DNA: TGTGCCAGCAGCCAAGAGAAGACAGGGGGTTCGTATGGCTACACCTTC. Translating it yields CASSQEKTGGSYGYTF. The rearrangement uses TRBV4-2 and TRBJ1-2; 9 bases align to TRBD1. The CDR3 covers 16 residues. The ends lost 0 bases at V and 5 bases at J; junction bases unmatched: 7. Germline V CDR1 and CDR2: LGHNA, YNFKEQ.